These 8 T cell receptor beta chains came from one sample sequenced in a study of OX40 agonist ivuxolimab in advanced cancers. The assay was immunoSEQ multiplex PCR, and TCRdb's table has in-frame clones only and misses some. This sample has 45,000 to 50,000 clones; approximately 86% occur once, and the top ten carry around half. The specimen comprised CD4+ or CD8+ T cells sorted from blood, sampled in a trial of the OX40 agonist ivuxolimab. The source of these receptors is an adult with an advanced solid tumor such as melanoma, head and neck, liver or kidney cancer.

Only one count was recorded for this clone. The J gene is TRBJ1-3, the V gene TRBV19; no clear D. Per the germline V gene, CDR1 is LNHDA and CDR2 is SQIVND (reference sequence). V was shortened by 9 bases and J by 2 bases, with 11 bases between the two germline ends. The CDR3 is 13 amino acids. CDR3 protein: CASRPVPGNTIYF. In DNA, the CDR3 is TGTGCCAGCCGGCCAGTACCTGGAAACACCATATATTTT.

The chain couples TRBV11-1 to TRBJ2-7, with 12 bases fitting TRBD1. Trimming cost V 6 bases and J 7 bases; bases outside gene matches: 4. From germline, CDR1 is SGHAT and CDR2 FQDESV (reference sequence). This CDR3 comprises 13 residues. The CDR3 DNA sequence: TGTGCCAGCAGTTGGGACAGGGGGCATGAGCAGTACTTC. It yields the protein CASSWDRGHEQYF.

The rearrangement links TRBV1 to TRBJ1-3; TRBD1 reflects the table's D call only, with no check against the DNA. TRBV1 is a pseudogene locus. The CDR3 covers 20 residues. The CDR3 sequence: CTSSPLPDSRFSKSGNTIYF. The DNA for the CDR3 is TGCACCAGCAGCCCACTTCCGGACAGCAGATTCTCCAAGTCTGGAAACACCATATATTTT.

This clone was detected only once. The chain carries TRBV10-1 and TRBJ2-2, with D uncertain. This CDR3 is built from 14 residues. V was shortened by 2 bases and J by 2 bases, with 6 bases between the two germline ends. The V gene's germline CDR1 is WNHNN and CDR2 SYGVQD (reference sequence). This CDR3 is CASSEGINTGELFF. The CDR3 region has the DNA TGCGCCAGCAGTGAGGGAATCAACACCGGGGAGCTGTTTTTT.

This clone occurred a few times. The chain carries TRBV10-1 and TRBJ2-7, with D maybe TRBD2 (7 bases). The germline V and J ends were trimmed by 6 bases and 0 bases, with 15 bases remaining between them. This CDR3 contains 15 residues. Germline V gene sequence: CDR1 WNHNN, CDR2 SYGVQD (reference sequence). This CDR3 is CASRGGGPLSYEQYF. In DNA, the CDR3 is TGCGCCAGCAGGGGAGGGGGTCCGCTCTCCTACGAGCAGTACTTC.

The CDR3 loop is CASSQVTSGNYNEQFF. CDR3 nucleotides: TGTGCCAGCAGCCAGGTGACTAGCGGGAATTACAATGAGCAGTTCTTC. The genes are TRBV4-2 and TRBJ2-1; TRBD2 matches 11 bases. Germline V gives CDR1 LGHNA, CDR2 YNFKEQ. The CDR3 consists of 16 residues. Trimming removed 3 bases from V and 4 bases from J; junction bases left unmatched: 5.

The rearrangement joins TRBV7-2 to TRBJ1-3; maybe TRBD1 (6 bases). With 5 bases removed from V and 1 base from J, the gap between germline ends came to 12 bases. This CDR3 has 15 amino acids. Germline CDR1 is SGHTA and CDR2 is FQGNSA. The DNA of the CDR3 is TGTGCCAGCAGCACCAACACAGGGTCTGGAAACACCATATATTTT. Its translation is CASSTNTGSGNTIYF.

V gene TRBV6-5 combines with J gene TRBJ2-7, with TRBD1 matching 9 bases. The CDR3 extends over 15 amino acids. The germline V gene encodes CDR1 MNHEY and CDR2 SVGAGI. Trimming at V came to 2 bases and at J to 3 bases, leaving 5 bases not matched to a gene. The CDR3 DNA follows: TGTGCCAGCAGTTACGGGACAGGGAGGGGCTACGAGCAGTACTTC. Protein sequence: CASSYGTGRGYEQYF.